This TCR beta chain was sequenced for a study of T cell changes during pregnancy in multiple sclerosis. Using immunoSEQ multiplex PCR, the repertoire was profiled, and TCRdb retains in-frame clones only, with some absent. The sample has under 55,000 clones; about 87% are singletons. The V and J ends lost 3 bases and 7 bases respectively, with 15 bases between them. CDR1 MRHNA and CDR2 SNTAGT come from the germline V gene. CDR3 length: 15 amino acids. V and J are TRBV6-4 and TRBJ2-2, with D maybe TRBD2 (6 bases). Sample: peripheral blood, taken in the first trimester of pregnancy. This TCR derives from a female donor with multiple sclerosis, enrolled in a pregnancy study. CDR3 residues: CASSEMPGRHGELFF. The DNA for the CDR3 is TGTGCCAGCAGTGAGATGCCGGGGAGGCACGGGGAGCTGTTTTTT.